The clone carrying this T cell receptor beta chain showed up many times. Its antigen is not known. The data derive from a study of T-cell reconstitution after alpha-beta-depleted transplantation in children. Library preparation (for TCRbeta) was performed with unique molecular identifiers. TCRdb passed the PCR reads through MiXCR, listing each CDR3 protein once. The sample lists over 7,500 distinct CDR3 sequences, about 13% occurring once. Notes on the study in general: Surviving recipient T cells and thymic progenitors produced the high day-60 TCRbeta diversity seen in some patients. It was reported that alpha-beta T cells came from several hundred expanded graft clones (about two months after transplant). Among T cells one year after transplant, newly produced cells accounted for most counts and diversity.

The CDR3 consists of 12 residues. Germline loops: CDR1 SGHDT, CDR2 YYEEEE. V lost 0 bases and J 4 bases, leaving 4 bases between the germline ends. The chain has TRBV5-6 and TRBJ1-2, with D uncertain. Sequencing was performed on PBMCs, mostly from graft donor cells, taken 60 days after TCRalphabeta/CD19-depleted stem cell transplant. This clonotype originated in a patient aged 2-10 years who had a stem cell transplant for inherited bone marrow failure, so the T cells may come from the graft donor. The CDR3 coding sequence is TGTGCCAGCAGCTTGGGGGGCTATGGCTACACCTTC. It translates to CASSLGGYGYTF.